Each of the 18 T cell receptor beta chains below was sequenced from the same sample in a study of shared clonotypes between healthy human individuals (dated by TCRdb to 2020 to 2021). The method behind the library was the immunoSEQ multiplex PCR assay. In TCRdb, the immuneACCESS table is reduced to in-frame sequences with V and J assigned. These tables do not hold every clone; where another copy was compared, an unresolved V gene accounts for under half, and the others remain unexplained. The sample data list 2 million to 2.5 million clones, and less than 95% of these were observed just once. 0.3% to 0.45% of the sample is held by the ten biggest clonotypes. Material for sequencing was naive CD4+ T cells from PBMCs. The meaning of the sample's cell subset or site label: CD45RA+ positively selected. Source of these receptors: a man aged 18 to 29 in good health. Some clones in this sample may be carry-over from other donors' samples.

The chain has TRBV28 and TRBJ2-1, with 12 bases lining up with TRBD2. The trim removed 5 bases at V and 9 bases at J, leaving 11 bases unmatched. CDR3 length: 16 residues. The germline gives CDR1 MDHEN, CDR2 SYDVKM. In DNA, the CDR3 is TGTGCCAGCAGTGCAACTAGCGGGAGGCCACTCGTTGAGCAGTTCTTC. Its translation: CASSATSGRPLVEQFF.

This clone was seen just once. The chain links TRBV4-3 to TRBJ2-5; 9 positions match TRBD1. The CDR3 sequence is 15 residues long. The V gene end was trimmed by 4 bases and the J gene end by 4 bases; junction bases not matched to a gene: 7. Germline CDR1 LGHNA, CDR2 YSLEER. The CDR3 DNA follows: TGCGCCAGCAGCCCACAGGGGGCCGGAGGAGAGACCCAGTACTTC. It specifies CASSPQGAGGETQYF.

This clone was seen a few times. This rearrangement joins TRBV5-1 to TRBJ1-2; D is unclear. Germline assignment: CDR1 SGHRS and CDR2 YFSETQ. The length of the CDR3 is 13 residues. Trimming stripped 0 bases from V and 3 bases from J, with 6 bases between. In nucleotides, the CDR3 is TGCGCCAGCAGCTTGGAACTGCACTATGGCTACACCTTC. Its protein product is CASSLELHYGYTF.

This chain links TRBV10-3 with TRBJ1-3; the D gene is possibly TRBD1 (6 bases). The V end was cut by 3 bases, the J end by 2 bases, with 20 bases between. In germline, CDR1 is ENHRY, CDR2 SYGVKD. CDR3 length equals 18 residues. DNA for the CDR3: TGTGCCATCAGTGACTGGGGGGCGGCGGGCGCCGCTGGAAACACCATATATTTT. Translation gives CAISDWGAAGAAGNTIYF.

The gene calls are TRBV18 and TRBJ1-1; no definite D call. V was clipped by 4 bases and J by 10 bases, with 10 bases between them. Germline V gene lookup returns CDR1 KGHSH and CDR2 LQKENI. This CDR3 is built from 11 residues. The CDR3 loop reads CASSLERAAFF. As DNA, the CDR3 is TGTGCCAGCTCACTCGAGCGGGCAGCTTTCTTT.

V gene TRBV19 combines with J gene TRBJ1-2, with a weak D call TRBD1 (6 bases). Germline V gives CDR1 LNHDA, CDR2 SQIVND (reference sequence). This CDR3 is built from 13 residues. The V and J ends lost 7 bases and 5 bases respectively, with 14 bases between them. The CDR3 reads CASTISGAYGYTF. CDR3 nucleotide sequence: TGTGCCAGTACCATTTCGGGGGCATATGGCTACACCTTC.

CDR3 residues: CASSYGPLHTYEQYF. The CDR3 nucleotides are TGTGCCAGCAGTTACGGGCCCCTCCACACCTACGAGCAGTACTTC. The chain has TRBV6-5 and TRBJ2-7, with unresolved D. V lost 2 bases and J 2 bases, leaving 13 bases between the germline ends. The V gene's germline CDR1 is MNHEY and CDR2 SVGAGI. The CDR3 length is 15 residues.

The chain carries TRBV15 and TRBJ1-3; 7 bases are shared with TRBD1. J was trimmed by 6 bases and V by 6 bases; bases with no gene match: 5. This CDR3 spans 13 amino acids. The germline V gene has CDR1 LNHNV and CDR2 YYDKDF (reference sequence). This chain's CDR3 is CATSPTGSNTIYF. The CDR3 nucleotides are TGTGCCACCAGTCCGACAGGGTCAAACACCATATATTTT.

This clone showed up just once. J is TRBJ2-2 and V is TRBV6-6, with D possibly TRBD1 on 6 matching bases. Germline CDR1 MNHNY, CDR2 SVGAGI (reference sequence). The CDR3 is 14 amino acids. Deletions cut 2 bases from V and 5 bases from J, with 9 bases between. CDR3 nucleotide sequence: TGTGCCAGCAGTTACCCGGGGACAACCGGGGAGCTGTTTTTT. Translated: CASSYPGTTGELFF.

This clone has only one observation. The rearrangement links TRBV15 to TRBJ2-7; D not resolved. The CDR3 consists of 15 residues. The V and J ends lost 3 bases and 1 base respectively, with 13 bases between them. In germline, CDR1 is LNHNV, CDR2 YYDKDF (reference sequence). This CDR3 reads CATSSRPGSSYEQYF. The CDR3 DNA reads as TGTGCCACCAGCAGCAGACCAGGATCATCCTACGAGCAGTACTTC.

V and J are TRBV28 and TRBJ2-3, with D maybe TRBD1 (6 bases). Germline V gene data show CDR1 as MDHEN and CDR2 as SYDVKM. The CDR3 sequence is 13 residues long. V gave up 8 bases and J gave up 4 bases, with 13 bases separating them. The CDR3 sequence is CASGGNLPDTQYF. The CDR3 coding sequence is TGTGCCAGCGGGGGCAATCTCCCAGATACGCAGTATTTT.

The rearrangement links TRBV5-4 to TRBJ1-2; TRBD1 matches at 9 bases. The V and J ends lost 4 bases and 6 bases, in that order; junction bases with no gene match: 7. The CDR3 runs to 14 residues. The germline V gene has CDR1 SGHNT and CDR2 YYREEE (reference sequence). CDR3 protein: CASSRTDRGDGYTF. Written as DNA, the CDR3 is TGTGCCAGCAGCCGCACGGACAGGGGTGATGGCTACACCTTC.

The CDR3, as DNA: TGTGCCAGCAGCGGTTTGTCTAGCGGGAGGGATGAGCAGTTCTTC. It yields the protein CASSGLSSGRDEQFF. V gene TRBV9 combines with J gene TRBJ2-1; 12 bases are shared with TRBD2. This CDR3 contains 15 residues. From germline, CDR1 is SGDLS and CDR2 YYNGEE. After removal of 3 bases from V and 8 bases from J, the junction contained 6 bases not matched to a gene. Using reference TRBV9 and TRBJ2-1 for the parts outside the CDR3, the full variable domain is DSGVTQTPKHLITATGQRVTLRCSPRSGDLSVYWYQQSLDQGLQFLIQYYNGEERAKGNILERFSAQQFPDLHSELNLSSLELGDSALYFCASSGLSSGRDEQFFGPGTRLTVL.

The rearrangement links TRBV30 to TRBJ2-7; D assignment may be TRBD1 or TRBD2 (5 bases each). V gave up 1 base and J gave up 7 bases, with 14 bases separating them. CDR1 and CDR2 from the germline V gene are GTSNPN and SVGIG (reference sequence). The CDR3 contains 13 residues. The CDR3 region has the DNA TGTGCCTGGAGTGAGACATCCTGGGGGGAGCAGTACTTC. It yields the protein CAWSETSWGEQYF.

The chain joins TRBV10-3 to TRBJ2-3, with D perhaps matching TRBD2 (6 bases). Germline-derived CDR1 and CDR2 are ENHRY and SYGVKD. Trimming shortened V by 4 bases and J by 6 bases, and 14 bases separated the two germline ends. This CDR3 has 14 amino acids. The CDR3 spells CAISVGGTPDTQYF. CDR3 nucleotide sequence: TGTGCCATCAGTGTCGGGGGTACGCCCGATACGCAGTATTTT.

This chain links TRBV4-2 with TRBJ2-3, with TRBD2 matching 8 bases. Germline V lookup: CDR1 LGHNA, CDR2 YNFKEQ. V lost 1 base and J lost 2; bases outside the gene matches: 2. This CDR3 region has 15 residues. In nucleotides, the CDR3 is TGTGCCAGCAGCCAAGTAGCGGGGACCACAGATACGCAGTATTTT. This sequence encodes CASSQVAGTTDTQYF.

This chain joins TRBV28 and TRBJ2-7; D possibly uses TRBD1 or TRBD2 (5 bases each). The germline V and J ends were trimmed by 5 bases and 13 bases, with 18 bases remaining between them. Germline loops: CDR1 MDHEN, CDR2 SYDVKM. This CDR3 is 12 amino acids long. The CDR3 nucleotides read TGTGCCAGCAGTCTCGGGGACGGACCTAGCTACTTC. As protein: CASSLGDGPSYF. Full variable domain (rest looked up from reference TRBV28 and TRBJ2-7): DVKVTQSSRYLVKRTGEKVFLECVQDMDHENMFWYRQDPGLGLRLIYFSYDVKMKEKGDIPEGYSVSREKKERFSLILESASTNQTSMYLCASSLGDGPSYFGPGTRLTVT.

This clone was detected only once. The J gene is TRBJ1-2, the V gene TRBV7-2; 9 nucleotides line up with TRBD1. V shed 5 bases, J shed 4 bases, and the junction held 5 bases outside the gene matches. The CDR3 is 14 residues long. CDR1 is SGHTA and CDR2 is FQGNSA in the germline V gene. Here the CDR3 reads CASSHTGGVYGYTF. In DNA form, the CDR3 reads TGTGCCAGCAGCCACACAGGGGGCGTCTATGGCTACACCTTC.